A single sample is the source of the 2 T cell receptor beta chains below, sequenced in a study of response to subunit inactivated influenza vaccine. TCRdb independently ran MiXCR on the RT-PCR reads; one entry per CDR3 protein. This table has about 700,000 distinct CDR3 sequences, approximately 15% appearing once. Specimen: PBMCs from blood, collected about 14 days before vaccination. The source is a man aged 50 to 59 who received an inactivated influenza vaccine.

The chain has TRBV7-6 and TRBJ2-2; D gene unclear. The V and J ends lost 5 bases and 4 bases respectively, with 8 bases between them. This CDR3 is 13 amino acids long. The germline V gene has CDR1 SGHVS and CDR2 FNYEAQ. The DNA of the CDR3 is TGTGCCAGCAGCCCCCGAAGCACCGGGGAGCTGTTTTTT. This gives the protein CASSPRSTGELFF.

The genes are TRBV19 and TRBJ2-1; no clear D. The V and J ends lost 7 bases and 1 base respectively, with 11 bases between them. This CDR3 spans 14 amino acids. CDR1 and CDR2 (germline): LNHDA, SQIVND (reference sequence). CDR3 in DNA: TGTGCCAGTACCCTAGACGAATCCTACAATGAGCAGTTCTTC. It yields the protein CASTLDESYNEQFF.